The source of this T cell receptor (beta chain) is a study of sequential checkpoint blockade in melanoma. Across the study: Maintenance nivolumab came after either treatment sequence.

Germline CDR1 MNHEY, CDR2 SVGAGI. The V segment lost 4 bases and the J segment 2 bases; nucleotides outside the gene matches: 5. CDR3 length: 15 residues. Produced via immunoSEQ multiplex PCR; TCRdb's table is partial and in-frame only. The table lists approximately 28,000 clones, 83% of them singletons. Treatment: randomized to nivolumab then ipilimumab (arm A) or the reverse (arm B). Sorted cells were live CD3+CD8+, lacking CD19 and CD56, from PBMCs. This receptor was taken from a human donor with melanoma. Sequencing was performed on CD8+ T cells sorted from blood (inferred from file names), taken from a patient given nivolumab and ipilimumab in sequence. The chain is built from TRBV6-5 and TRBJ2-5; the match to TRBD2 covers 9 bases. The CDR3: CASSLAGGRQETQYF. In nucleotides, the CDR3 is TGTGCCAGCAGTTTGGCGGGGGGGAGACAAGAGACCCAGTACTTC.